This TCR beta chain derives from a study of cytomegalovirus exposure and HLA in healthy donors. J was trimmed by 4 bases and V by 3 bases; bases with no gene match: 7. This CDR3 is built from 15 residues. Looked up from germline, CDR1 is SGDLS and CDR2 is YYNGEE. The donors were part of the approximately 130-subject validation cohort, which stood apart from the approximately 670-subject first cohort. Sequencing used immunoSEQ multiplex PCR; TCRdb keeps in-frame clones, though not all of them. The sample holds 100,000 to 150,000 clones, roughly 95% seen once. Sequenced input: PBMCs. V usage is TRBV9 and J usage is TRBJ2-5; TRBD1 agrees at 9 bases. This receptor was obtained from a man between 18 and 29 years old in good health and CMV-seronegative. The CDR3: CASSAKQGAGETQYF. In nucleotides, the CDR3 is TGTGCCAGCAGCGCCAAACAGGGGGCAGGAGAGACCCAGTACTTC.